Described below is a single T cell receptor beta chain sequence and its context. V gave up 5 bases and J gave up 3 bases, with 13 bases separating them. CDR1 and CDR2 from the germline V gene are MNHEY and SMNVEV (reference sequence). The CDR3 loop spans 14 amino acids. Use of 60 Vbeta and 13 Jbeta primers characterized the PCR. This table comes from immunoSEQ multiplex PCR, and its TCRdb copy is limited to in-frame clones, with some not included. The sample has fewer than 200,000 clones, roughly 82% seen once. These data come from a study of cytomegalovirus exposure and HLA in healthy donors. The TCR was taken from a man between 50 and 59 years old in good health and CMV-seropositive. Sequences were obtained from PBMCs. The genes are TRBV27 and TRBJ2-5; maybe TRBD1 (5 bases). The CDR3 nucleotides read TGTGCCAGCAGTCTTACGGACACAGAAGAGACCCAGTACTTC. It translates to CASSLTDTEETQYF.